The present TCR beta chain was sequenced within a study of a mutant IDH1 vaccine in newly diagnosed glioma. Overall study: Most had both radiotherapy and temozolomide beforehand; others had only one.

Germline CDR1 reads SGDLS; CDR2 reads YYNGEE. V shed 0 bases and J shed 3 bases, with 8 bases lying between them. The CDR3 spans 14 residues. Assay: immunoSEQ multiplex PCR; the TCRdb copy retains only in-frame clones and omits some. This table has 80,000 to 100,000 clones, over 70% appearing once. Time point defined: baseline, week 1 (first vaccination visit). The treatment was: pre-vaccination baseline after standard-of-care therapy. Donors harbored newly found WHO grade 3 or 4 IDH1-mutant, ATRX-lost astrocytomas. This chain links TRBV9 with TRBJ2-3; the D is unclear. The sequence came from a man in his forties or fifties with glioma. Some clones in this sample may be carry-over from other donors' samples. This specimen was PBMCs, taken from a glioma patient treated with radiotherapy, temozolomide or both. Here the CDR3 reads CASSVAQPTDTQYF. CDR3 sequence (DNA): TGTGCCAGCAGCGTAGCGCAGCCTACAGATACGCAGTATTTT.